A selection of T cell receptor beta chains follows, all from one sample in a study of human T cells and chemical hapten exposure. TCRdb fed the RACE reads into MiXCR, producing one record per CDR3 protein. The profile shows some 38,000 distinct CDR3 sequences, 7.6% of them singletons. The source was whole blood, collected in connection with sensitization to the hapten diphenylcyclopropenone (DPC). The receptors shown here come from a woman aged 45-65 years with alopecia areata. Some clones in this sample may be carry-over from other donors' samples. CDR3s include the opening cysteine and the closing phenylalanine or tryptophan. The D gene is left open where the match is weak. Clone size is not always given. Where it is, it says once, few, many or a class for expanded clones.

j_call clone_size v_call d_call cdr3_aa cdr3_nt
TRBJ2-1 many TRBV6-4 TRBD2 CASSELAGEGNEQFF TGTGCCAGCAGCGAACTAGCGGGAGAGGGCAATGAGCAGTTCTTC
TRBJ2-2 few TRBV7-6 NA CASSNPSNTGELFF TGTGCCAGCAGCAACCCCTCCAACACCGGGGAGCTGTTTTTT
TRBJ2-1 few TRBV24-1 NA CATSDGGRNEQFF TGTGCCACCAGTGATGGGGGAAGAAATGAGCAGTTCTTC
TRBJ1-1 many TRBV29-1 TRBD1 CSVGTGGHTEAFF TGCAGCGTCGGGACAGGGGGTCACACTGAAGCTTTCTTT
TRBJ2-2 NA TRBV7-2 NA CASSLYGGELFF TGTGCCAGCAGCTTATATGGCGGGGAGCTGTTTTTT
TRBJ2-7 few TRBV7-9 NA CASSFPGIASGEQYF TGTGCCAGCAGCTTCCCCGGAATAGCGTCGGGCGAGCAGTACTTC
TRBJ2-3 many TRBV6-6 NA CASSSSGGRGDTQYF TGTGCCAGCAGCTCGTCCGGTGGCCGGGGAGATACGCAGTATTTT
TRBJ2-4 many TRBV20-1 NA CSADLGGLAKNIQYF TGCAGTGCTGATTTAGGGGGTTTAGCCAAAAACATTCAGTACTTC
TRBJ2-1 NA TRBV6-2/TRBV6-3 TRBD2 CASSQTSGKEFF TGTGCCAGCAGCCAGACTAGCGGGAAGGAGTTCTTC
TRBJ2-3 many TRBV5-6 NA CASSSRQVTDTQYF TGTGCCAGCAGCAGTAGACAGGTGACAGATACGCAGTATTTT
TRBJ2-1 many TRBV29-1 NA CSLQRWSGNEQFF TGCAGCCTCCAGCGCTGGAGTGGCAATGAGCAGTTCTTC
TRBJ2-7 NA TRBV29-1 NA CSARTTGSYEQYF TGCAGCGCCCGGACTACCGGCTCCTACGAGCAGTACTTC
TRBJ2-3 many TRBV6-4 TRBD2 CASRGGGTQYF TGTGCCAGCAGGGGCGGGGGTACGCAGTATTTT
TRBJ2-6 many TRBV12-3/TRBV12-4 NA CASSFWDVGSGANVLTF TGTGCCAGCAGTTTTTGGGACGTAGGCTCTGGGGCCAACGTCCTGACTTTC
TRBJ2-1 many TRBV6-5 NA CASSYSDTDNEQFF TGTGCCAGCAGTTACTCAGACACCGACAATGAGCAGTTCTTC
TRBJ1-5 few TRBV6-5 NA CASRKDRSSNQPQHF TGTGCCAGCAGAAAAGACAGGAGTAGCAATCAGCCCCAGCATTTT
TRBJ2-5 many TRBV11-2 NA CASSRKLDSKETQYF TGTGCCAGCAGCCGCAAGCTCGACTCGAAAGAGACCCAGTACTTC
TRBJ1-1 many TRBV7-9 TRBD1 CASSPTRTGPGEAFF TGTGCCAGCAGCCCTACCAGGACAGGGCCGGGTGAAGCTTTCTTT
TRBJ2-2 few TRBV29-1 NA CSVERAGLTGELFF TGCAGCGTTGAGAGGGCAGGGTTGACCGGGGAGCTGTTTTTT
TRBJ1-6 many TRBV14 NA CASSQEQRRNSPLHF TGTGCCAGCAGCCAAGAACAGCGTCGGAATTCACCCCTCCACTTT
TRBJ1-1 few TRBV15 NA CATSRARWGGEAFF TGTGCCACCAGCAGAGCCCGGTGGGGCGGTGAAGCTTTCTTT
TRBJ2-3 many TRBV7-3 NA CASSPRGGSTDTQYF TGTGCCAGCTCCCCGCGAGGGGGATCCACAGATACGCAGTATTTT